The 16 T cell receptor beta chains listed next were all sequenced from one sample in a study of shared clonotypes between healthy human individuals. Naivety among CD8 cells was defined by CD45RO negativity and positive CCR7 selection, thereby excluding terminally differentiated effector memory CD45RA+ cells. Clones were sequenced by immunoSEQ multiplex PCR, and TCRdb holds only the in-frame ones, with some missing. The table shows over 750,000 clones, with about 97% occurring only once. Sequencing was carried out using naive CD8+ T cells sorted from blood. All receptors derive from a man aged 25-45 years in good health.

The chain carries TRBV20-1 and TRBJ2-1; unclear D gene. The germline V gene encodes CDR1 DFQATT and CDR2 SNEGSKA (reference sequence). Deletions cut 6 bases from V and 9 bases from J, with 12 bases between. This CDR3 is built from 11 residues. CDR3 in amino acids: CSALDRGEQFF. The DNA of the CDR3 is TGCAGTGCCTTAGATCGAGGTGAGCAGTTCTTC.

The chain joins TRBV11-2 to TRBJ2-1; possibly TRBD2 for D (5 bases). Trimming took 1 base from V and 7 from J, leaving 11 bases between them. This CDR3 is 14 amino acids long. Germline CDR1 reads SGHAT; CDR2 reads FQNNGV. The chain's CDR3 is CASSLGGRLNEQFF. The CDR3 DNA sequence: TGTGCCAGCAGCTTAGGAGGGAGATTGAATGAGCAGTTCTTC.

This chain connects TRBV27 to TRBJ2-2; a possible D gene is TRBD1 (6 bases). CDR3 length: 15 amino acids. The germline gives CDR1 MNHEY, CDR2 SMNVEV (reference sequence). The germline V and J ends were trimmed by 3 bases and 2 bases, with 10 bases remaining between them. CDR3 sequence reads: CASSFRRGNTGELFF. The CDR3 DNA reads TGTGCCAGCAGTTTCCGCAGGGGAAACACCGGGGAGCTGTTTTTT.

As DNA, the CDR3 is TGTGCCAGCAGCCCGACGACTAGCGGAACCTACGAGCAGTACTTC. It codes for CASSPTTSGTYEQYF. The chain combines TRBV14 with TRBJ2-7; 9 nucleotides line up with TRBD2. The CDR3 extends over 15 amino acids. CDR1 and CDR2 from the germline V gene are SGHDN and FVKESK. V gave up 4 bases and J gave up 2 bases; unmatched junction bases: 6.

This chain uses TRBV29-1 with TRBJ2-7; TRBD1 is a possible D gene (6 bases). The germline CDR1 and CDR2 sequences are SQVTM and ANQGSEA. Deletions cut 6 bases from V and 6 bases from J, with 18 bases between. The CDR3 is made up of 13 amino acids. The CDR3 protein is CSVEPQGTIEQYF. The CDR3, as DNA: TGCAGCGTGGAGCCACAGGGTACGATCGAGCAGTACTTC.

The chain uses TRBV5-4 and TRBJ2-7, with 8 bases lining up with TRBD2. V was clipped by 0 bases and J by 5 bases; unmatched bases: 4. The CDR3 runs to 14 residues. In germline, CDR1 is SGHNT, CDR2 YYREEE (reference sequence). The CDR3 protein is CASSLGAGAHEQYF. The CDR3 coding sequence is TGTGCCAGCAGCTTGGGAGCGGGAGCGCACGAGCAGTACTTC.

The chain couples TRBV29-1 to TRBJ2-5, with no clear D. Trimming took 7 bases from V and 5 from J, leaving 14 bases between them. The length of the CDR3 is 12 residues. Looked up from germline, CDR1 is SQVTM and CDR2 is ANQGSEA. CDR3: CSATPGRETQYF. Written as DNA, the CDR3 is TGCAGCGCCACCCCAGGCAGGGAGACCCAGTACTTC.

The chain joins TRBV13 to TRBJ2-1; 9 bases are a match to TRBD2. This CDR3 has 15 amino acids. Germline CDR1 reads PRHDT; CDR2 reads FYEKMQ (reference sequence). J lost 5 bases, V lost 7 bases, and 9 bases had no gene match. CDR3 amino acids: CASTLGGRGDNEQFF. CDR3 in DNA: TGTGCCAGCACCTTGGGCGGGAGGGGTGACAATGAGCAGTTCTTC.

The V and J genes are TRBV11-2 and TRBJ1-2; 9 positions agree with TRBD1. Germline-derived CDR1 and CDR2 are SGHAT and FQNNGV. The CDR3 has 16 amino acids. Germline trimming cut 5 bases from V and 1 base from J; bases unmatched to any gene: 8. For the CDR3, the DNA is TGTGCCAGCAGCCCTTGGGACAGGGTTATTAACTATGGCTACACCTTC. Translated, it gives CASSPWDRVINYGYTF.

V and J are TRBV5-6 and TRBJ2-7; D unclear. The CDR3 has 15 amino acids. V was trimmed by 4 bases and J by 2 bases, leaving 16 bases between them. CDR1 and CDR2 (germline): SGHDT, YYEEEE. CDR3: CASSIGALRPYEQYF. CDR3 bases: TGTGCCAGCAGCATTGGTGCCTTGCGACCCTACGAGCAGTACTTC.

This chain links TRBV29-1 with TRBJ2-7, with D perhaps assigned TRBD1 or TRBD2 (7 bases each). Germline-derived CDR1 and CDR2 are SQVTM and ANQGSEA. V lost 5 bases and J lost 3, with 23 bases in between. CDR3 size: 16 residues. CDR3 protein: CSVMGRGRLHLYEQYF. DNA for the CDR3: TGCAGCGTTATGGGGAGGGGGCGTCTGCATCTCTACGAGCAGTACTTC.

The chain carries TRBV29-1 and TRBJ2-3, with D possibly being TRBD2 (6 bases). Trimming shortened V by 0 bases and J by 3 bases, and 16 bases separated the two germline ends. Germline V gene sequence: CDR1 SQVTM, CDR2 ANQGSEA. There are 16 residues in the CDR3. In nucleotides, the CDR3 is TGCAGCGTTGAAGAGTGGCAGGGCGGAGGGACAGATACGCAGTATTTT. Residues: CSVEEWQGGGTDTQYF.

This chain joins TRBV9 and TRBJ2-3; no firm D call. The CDR3 sequence is 14 residues long. The V and J ends lost 0 bases and 2 bases respectively, with 7 bases between them. CDR1 and CDR2 (germline): SGDLS, YYNGEE. CDR3 DNA sequence: TGTGCCAGCAGCGTAGTCCTCGCCACAGATACGCAGTATTTT. Protein: CASSVVLATDTQYF.

The rearrangement joins TRBV6-5 to TRBJ1-1; D gene unclear. Germline lookup yields CDR1 MNHEY and CDR2 SVGAGI. V was clipped by 2 bases and J by 6 bases, with 13 bases between them. CDR3 size: 14 residues. CDR3 protein: CASSYRRPGAEAFF. CDR3 nucleotides: TGTGCCAGCAGTTACCGGCGGCCAGGCGCTGAAGCTTTCTTT.

The chain recombines TRBV7-3 with TRBJ2-1; 8 bases are a match to TRBD2. V gave up 2 bases and J gave up 0 bases; unmatched junction bases: 9. The germline V gene has CDR1 SGHTA and CDR2 FQGTGA. The CDR3 has 18 residues. CDR3 residues: CASSLWGSSGGSYNEQFF. The CDR3 DNA reads as TGTGCCAGCAGCTTATGGGGTTCGAGCGGGGGCTCCTACAATGAGCAGTTCTTC.

V is TRBV5-1 and J is TRBJ2-3; 11 bases match TRBD2. Per the germline V gene, CDR1 is SGHRS and CDR2 is YFSETQ. The CDR3 contains 17 residues. V shed 0 bases and J 3 bases; nucleotides not matched to a gene: 6. The CDR3: CASSLVLAGDSTDTQYF. Written as DNA, the CDR3 is TGCGCCAGCAGCTTGGTACTAGCGGGAGATTCTACAGATACGCAGTATTTT.